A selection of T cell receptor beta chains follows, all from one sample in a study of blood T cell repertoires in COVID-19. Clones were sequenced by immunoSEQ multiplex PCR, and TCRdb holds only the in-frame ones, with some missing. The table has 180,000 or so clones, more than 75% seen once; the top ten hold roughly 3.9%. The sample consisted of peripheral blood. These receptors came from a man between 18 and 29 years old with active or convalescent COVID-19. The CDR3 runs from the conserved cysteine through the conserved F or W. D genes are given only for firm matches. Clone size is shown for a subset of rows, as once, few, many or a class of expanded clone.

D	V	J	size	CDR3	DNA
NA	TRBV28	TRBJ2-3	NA	CASTEGGDTQYF	TGTGCCAGCACAGAGGGAGGCGATACGCAGTATTTT
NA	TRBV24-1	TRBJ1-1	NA	CATSEGSGRNTEAFF	TGTGCCACCAGTGAGGGGAGCGGGCGGAACACTGAAGCTTTCTTT
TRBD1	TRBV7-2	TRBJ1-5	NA	CASSPDGQGIQPQHF	TGTGCCAGCAGCCCGGATGGACAGGGAATTCAGCCCCAGCATTTT
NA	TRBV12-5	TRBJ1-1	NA	CASGFQEDTEAFF	TGTGCTAGTGGTTTTCAAGAGGATACTGAAGCTTTCTTT
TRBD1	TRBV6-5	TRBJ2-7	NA	CASSTDRGSSYEQYF	TGTGCCAGCAGTACCGACAGGGGAAGCTCCTACGAGCAGTACTTC
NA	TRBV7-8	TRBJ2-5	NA	CASSLDYDQETQYF	TGTGCCAGCAGCTTAGACTACGACCAAGAGACCCAGTACTTC
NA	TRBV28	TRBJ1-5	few	CASSPVGAPQHF	TGTGCCAGCAGTCCGGTGGGGGCGCCCCAGCATTTT
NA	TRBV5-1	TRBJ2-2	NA	CASSLKGVSNTGELFF	TGCGCCAGCAGCTTGAAGGGGGTTTCGAACACCGGGGAGCTGTTTTTT
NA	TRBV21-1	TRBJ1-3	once	CASSKARAGGAPGNTIYF	TGTGCCAGCAGCAAAGCGCGGGCAGGGGGCGCTCCTGGAAACACCATATATTTT
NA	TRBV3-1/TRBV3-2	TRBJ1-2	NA	CASSQTVNYGYTF	TGTGCCAGCAGCCAAACAGTTAACTATGGCTACACCTTC
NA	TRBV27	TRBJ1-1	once	CASSLKGWTEAFF	TGTGCCAGCAGTTTAAAGGGGTGGACTGAAGCTTTCTTT
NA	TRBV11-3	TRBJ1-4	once	CASSQSGDNEKLFF	TGTGCCAGCAGCCAATCGGGTGATAATGAAAAACTGTTTTTT
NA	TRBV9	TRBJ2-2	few	CASSVQAGGELFF	TGTGCCAGCAGCGTACAAGCGGGTGGGGAGCTGTTTTTT
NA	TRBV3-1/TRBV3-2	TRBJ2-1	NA	CASSQSQGFNNEQFF	TGTGCCAGCAGCCAATCCCAGGGTTTCAACAATGAGCAGTTCTTC
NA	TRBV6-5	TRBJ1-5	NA	CASSYLDSDSNQPQHF	TGTGCCAGCAGTTACCTGGACAGTGATAGCAATCAGCCCCAGCATTTT
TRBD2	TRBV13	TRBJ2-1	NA	CASSLETTTLAGAFNEQFF	TGTGCCAGCAGCTTAGAAACTACAACTCTAGCGGGGGCTTTTAATGAGCAGTTCTTC
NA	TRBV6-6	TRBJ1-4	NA	CASSYGEGEWDEKLFF	TGTGCCAGCAGTTACGGGGAGGGTGAGTGGGATGAAAAACTGTTTTTT
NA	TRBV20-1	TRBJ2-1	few	CSALYTPEQFF	TGCAGTGCCCTTTACACCCCTGAGCAGTTCTTC
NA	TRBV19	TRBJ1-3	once	CASTPQSSGNTIYF	TGTGCCAGTACCCCACAGAGCTCTGGAAACACCATATATTTT
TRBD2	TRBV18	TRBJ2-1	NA	CASSPGLEGYNEQFF	TGTGCCAGCTCACCGGGACTAGAGGGTTACAATGAGCAGTTCTTC
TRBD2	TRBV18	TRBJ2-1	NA	CASSPKPAGGGNEQFF	TGTGCCAGCTCACCCAAGCCAGCGGGAGGGGGTAATGAGCAGTTCTTC
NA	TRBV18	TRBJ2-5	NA	CASSLSDYETQYF	TGTGCCAGCTCACTAAGCGATTACGAGACCCAGTACTTC
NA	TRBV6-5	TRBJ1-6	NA	CASSKAELYNSPLHF	TGTGCCAGCAGTAAGGCGGAGTTATACAATTCACCCCTCCACTTT
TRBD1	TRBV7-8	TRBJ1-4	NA	CASSLRSTGDNEKLFF	TGTGCCAGCAGCTTACGGTCCACAGGGGATAATGAAAAACTGTTTTTT
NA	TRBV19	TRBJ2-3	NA	CASSMGGAPAIDTQYF	TGTGCCAGTAGTATGGGTGGGGCGCCAGCAATCGATACGCAGTATTTT
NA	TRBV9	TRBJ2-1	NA	CASSAGDSSTYNEQFF	TGTGCCAGCAGCGCGGGGGACTCGTCAACGTACAATGAGCAGTTCTTC
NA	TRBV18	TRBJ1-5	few	CASSLTGQLRYSNQPQHF	TGTGCCAGCTCACTTACTGGACAGTTGAGATATAGCAATCAGCCCCAGCATTTT
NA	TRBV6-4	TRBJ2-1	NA	CASSESESSYNEQFF	TGTGCCAGCAGTGAGTCGGAGAGCTCCTACAATGAGCAGTTCTTC
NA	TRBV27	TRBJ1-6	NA	CASSLPGAPSYNSPLHF	TGTGCCAGCAGTTTACCGGGAGCCCCATCCTATAATTCACCCCTCCACTTT
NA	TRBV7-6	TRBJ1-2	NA	CASESSGGYTF	TGTGCCAGCGAAAGTTCGGGAGGCTACACCTTC
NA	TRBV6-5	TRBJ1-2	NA	CASSRGREGYGYTF	TGTGCCAGCTCCCGGGGCCGGGAGGGGTATGGCTACACCTTC
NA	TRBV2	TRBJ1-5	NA	CASSVQGWNQPQHF	TGTGCCAGCAGTGTACAGGGTTGGAATCAGCCCCAGCATTTT
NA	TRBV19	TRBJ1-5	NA	CASSLPGLTSNQPQHF	TGTGCCAGTAGCCTCCCGGGACTTACCAGCAATCAGCCCCAGCATTTT
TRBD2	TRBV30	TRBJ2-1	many	CACTAGGGDYNEQFF	TGTGCCTGTACAGCGGGGGGAGGGGACTACAATGAGCAGTTCTTC
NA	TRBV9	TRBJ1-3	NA	CASSVSTGGSSGNTIYF	TGTGCCAGCAGCGTATCTACGGGGGGTTCCTCTGGAAACACCATATATTTT
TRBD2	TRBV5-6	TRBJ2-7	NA	CASTVGGVTYEQYF	TGTGCCAGCACCGTGGGAGGGGTGACCTACGAGCAGTACTTC
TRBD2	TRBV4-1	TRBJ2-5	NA	CASRDGLAGMETQYF	TGCGCCAGCAGAGACGGACTAGCGGGAATGGAGACCCAGTACTTC
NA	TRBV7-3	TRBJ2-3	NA	CASMASGTDTQYF	TGTGCCAGCATGGCTAGCGGCACAGATACGCAGTATTTT
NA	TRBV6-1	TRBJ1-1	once	CASSDRGVGTEAFF	TGTGCCAGCAGTGACAGGGGTGTAGGTACTGAAGCTTTCTTT
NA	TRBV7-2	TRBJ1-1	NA	CASSLGGVRTEAFF	TGTGCCAGCAGCTTAGGCGGGGTTAGGACTGAAGCTTTCTTT
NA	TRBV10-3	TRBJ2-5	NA	CAISESQAETQYF	TGTGCCATCAGTGAATCCCAAGCAGAGACCCAGTACTTC
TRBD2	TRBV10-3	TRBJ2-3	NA	CAISETSARTDTQYF	TGTGCCATCAGTGAGACTAGCGCACGGACAGATACGCAGTATTTT
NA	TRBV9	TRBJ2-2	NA	CASSVQGIGELFF	TGTGCCAGCAGCGTCCAGGGTATCGGGGAGCTGTTTTTT
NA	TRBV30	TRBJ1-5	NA	CAWSPSIYPNQPQHF	TGTGCCTGGAGTCCAAGTATCTACCCGAATCAGCCCCAGCATTTT
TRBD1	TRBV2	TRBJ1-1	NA	CASSEAETGRYTEAFF	TGTGCCAGCAGTGAAGCCGAGACAGGGAGGTACACTGAAGCTTTCTTT
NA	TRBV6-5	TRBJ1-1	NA	CASSYGAGAFF	TGTGCCAGCAGTTACGGGGCCGGAGCTTTCTTT
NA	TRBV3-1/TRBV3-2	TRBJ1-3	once	CASSQTTAGNTIYF	TGTGCCAGCAGCCAAACAACAGCTGGAAACACCATATATTTT
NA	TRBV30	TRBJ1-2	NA	CAWAGWGVEGYTF	TGTGCCTGGGCAGGTTGGGGGGTCGAAGGCTACACCTTC
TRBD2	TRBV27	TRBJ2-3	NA	CASWLAGGSDTQYF	TGTGCCAGCTGGCTAGCGGGAGGTTCAGATACGCAGTATTTT
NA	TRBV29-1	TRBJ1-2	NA	CSVVRNYGYTF	TGCAGCGTTGTGCGGAACTATGGCTACACCTTC
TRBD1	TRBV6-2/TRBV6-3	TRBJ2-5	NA	CASSRHRDSQETQYF	TGTGCCAGCAGTAGACATAGGGACAGCCAAGAGACCCAGTACTTC
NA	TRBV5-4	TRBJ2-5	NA	CASSLSTGWETQYF	TGTGCCAGCAGCTTATCGACAGGTTGGGAGACCCAGTACTTC
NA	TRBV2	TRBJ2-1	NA	CASSTKLGGGMSSYNEQFF	TGTGCCAGCAGCACGAAACTAGGTGGGGGCATGAGCTCCTACAATGAGCAGTTCTTC
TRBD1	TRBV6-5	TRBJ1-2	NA	CASSYSRDRGAYGYTF	TGTGCCAGCAGTTACTCGAGAGACAGGGGGGCCTATGGCTACACCTTC
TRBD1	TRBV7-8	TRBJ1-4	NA	CASSPRQGAGDEKLFF	TGTGCCAGCAGCCCAAGACAGGGGGCAGGGGATGAAAAACTGTTTTTT
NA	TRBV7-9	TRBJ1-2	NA	CASSLVALKYGYTF	TGTGCCAGCAGCTTAGTTGCGCTAAAGTATGGCTACACCTTC
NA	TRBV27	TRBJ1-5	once	CASSLGWANQPQHF	TGTGCCAGCAGTTTAGGGTGGGCGAATCAGCCCCAGCATTTT
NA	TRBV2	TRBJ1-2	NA	CASSEIGGRGGYTF	TGTGCCAGCAGTGAAATAGGGGGACGGGGTGGCTACACCTTC
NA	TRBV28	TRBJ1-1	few	CASSRTAGATEAFF	TGTGCCAGCAGCCGGACCGCGGGGGCCACTGAAGCTTTCTTT